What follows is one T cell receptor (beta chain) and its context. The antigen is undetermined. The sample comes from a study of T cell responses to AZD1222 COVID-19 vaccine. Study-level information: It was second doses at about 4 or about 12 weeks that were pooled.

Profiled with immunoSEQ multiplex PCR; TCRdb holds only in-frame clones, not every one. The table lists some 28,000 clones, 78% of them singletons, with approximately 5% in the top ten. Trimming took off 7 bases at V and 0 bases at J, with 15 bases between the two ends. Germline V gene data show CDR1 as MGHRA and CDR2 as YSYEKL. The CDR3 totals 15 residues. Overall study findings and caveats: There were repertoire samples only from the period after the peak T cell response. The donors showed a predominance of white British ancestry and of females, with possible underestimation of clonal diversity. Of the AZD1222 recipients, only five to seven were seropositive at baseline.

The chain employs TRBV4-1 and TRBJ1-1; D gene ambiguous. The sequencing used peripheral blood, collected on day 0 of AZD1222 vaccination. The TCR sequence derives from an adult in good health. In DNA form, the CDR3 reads TGCGCCAGCACATCCCCCACGGTTGTGAACACTGAAGCTTTCTTT. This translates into CASTSPTVVNTEAFF.